These T cell receptor beta chains were read from a single sample in a study of blood T cell repertoires in COVID-19. The method was immunoSEQ multiplex PCR; TCRdb's version includes in-frame clones alone and lacks a portion of them. The sample has about 310,000 clones; around 87% are singletons. Sequences were obtained from peripheral blood. The receptors shown here come from a man aged 50-59 years with active or convalescent COVID-19. Both conserved end residues are part of each CDR3.

J gene: TRBJ1-4
V gene: TRBV4-3
CDR3 protein: CASSQETGREKLFF

J gene: TRBJ1-6
V gene: TRBV28
CDR3 protein: CASSSEGANSPLHF

J gene: TRBJ1-5
V gene: TRBV7-2
CDR3 protein: CASSLAAVSNQPQHF

J gene: TRBJ2-5
V gene: TRBV29-1
CDR3 protein: CSVRQGAWETQYF

J gene: TRBJ1-4
V gene: TRBV2
CDR3 protein: CASSDRGFNEKLFF

J gene: TRBJ1-4
V gene: TRBV4-1
CDR3 protein: CASSQGDRYNEKLFF

J gene: TRBJ1-1
V gene: TRBV11-2
CDR3 protein: CASSPDRGPSSTEAFF

J gene: TRBJ1-2
V gene: TRBV18
CDR3 protein: CASSLGQGAGNYGYTF

J gene: TRBJ2-3
V gene: TRBV3-1/TRBV3-2
CDR3 protein: CASSRSGGQGTGDTQYF

J gene: TRBJ1-2
V gene: TRBV9
CDR3 protein: CASSDDRDNYGYTF

J gene: TRBJ2-2
V gene: TRBV19
CDR3 protein: CASTNQGVSTGELFF

J gene: TRBJ1-2
V gene: TRBV9
CDR3 protein: CASSVASANYGYTF

J gene: TRBJ2-1
V gene: TRBV18
CDR3 protein: CASSPPGTGNRNEQFF

J gene: TRBJ2-3
V gene: TRBV5-1
CDR3 protein: CASSSAGLAGVTDTQYF

J gene: TRBJ2-1
V gene: TRBV27
CDR3 protein: CASSFTRAYNEQFF

J gene: TRBJ2-7
V gene: TRBV11-2
CDR3 protein: CASSLAATGSTSRYF

J gene: TRBJ2-7
V gene: TRBV19
CDR3 protein: CASSHGGYEQYF

J gene: TRBJ1-1
V gene: TRBV30
CDR3 protein: CAWSPGQGISRHTEAFF